This T cell receptor beta chain stems from a study of T-cell memory formation after mild COVID-19. In the study overall: TCR clusters were mostly donor specific. Study-level findings and limits: Second-wave clones with a day 37 peak had unconfirmed SARS-CoV-2 specificity. Pre-infection memory harbored some responding clones, suggesting cross-reactive memory joined.

In germline, CDR1 is SNHLY, CDR2 FYNNEI. V was trimmed by 4 bases and J by 6 bases, leaving 11 bases between them. The CDR3 is 13 residues long. On this clonotype itself: Antigen specificity is unknown.

UMIs and sample barcodes were carried by the TCR alpha and TCR beta cDNA libraries that 5'RACE produced using constant-segment primers. TCRdb processed the 5' RACE reads anew with MiXCR; each CDR3 protein has one entry. The sample consists of 150,000 or so distinct CDR3 sequences, around 30% of them appearing once. Sequences were obtained from PBMCs or a T cell subset sorted from them (not recorded which). The receptor was derived from an adult woman who had mild COVID-19 (a few samples of this study predate the infection). Cell type and time point are not known. This sequence joins TRBV2 and TRBJ2-3; D is ambiguous. CDR3 DNA sequence: TGTGCCAGCAGTGTTCATCCGAAGGATACGCAGTATTTT. It codes for CASSVHPKDTQYF.